The entry below describes one T cell receptor beta chain. Indicated time point: blood 2 weeks post-SBRT. The treatment was: 15 Gy SBRT to primary tumor, nephrectomy 4 weeks later. The patient's renal cell carcinoma had clear cell pathology. The data were obtained in a study of radiation and T cells in renal cell carcinoma. The ends lost 6 bases at V and 1 base at J; junction bases unmatched: 6. The length of the CDR3 is 14 residues. CDR1 is SGHNT, CDR2 YYREEE, per germline (reference sequence). Using immunoSEQ multiplex PCR, the repertoire was profiled, and TCRdb retains in-frame clones only, with some absent. In the table there are about 130,000 clones, around 90% of which are singletons.

The chain is built from TRBV5-4 and TRBJ1-1, with 7 bases lining up with TRBD1. The sequencing used blood, collected from a patient whose treatment included radiotherapy and nephrectomy. The source is a woman between 65 and 79 years old with renal cell carcinoma. The DNA of the CDR3 is TGTGCCAGCACCCGACAGGGATGGAACACTGAAGCTTTCTTT. Translation gives CASTRQGWNTEAFF. Together with reference TRBV5-4 and TRBJ1-1, the CDR3 gives the full variable domain: ETGVTQSPTHLIKTRGQQVTLRCSSQSGHNTVSWYQQALGQGPQFIFQYYREEENGRGNFPPRFSGLQFPNYSSELNVNALELDDSALYLCASTRQGWNTEAFFGQGTRLTVV.